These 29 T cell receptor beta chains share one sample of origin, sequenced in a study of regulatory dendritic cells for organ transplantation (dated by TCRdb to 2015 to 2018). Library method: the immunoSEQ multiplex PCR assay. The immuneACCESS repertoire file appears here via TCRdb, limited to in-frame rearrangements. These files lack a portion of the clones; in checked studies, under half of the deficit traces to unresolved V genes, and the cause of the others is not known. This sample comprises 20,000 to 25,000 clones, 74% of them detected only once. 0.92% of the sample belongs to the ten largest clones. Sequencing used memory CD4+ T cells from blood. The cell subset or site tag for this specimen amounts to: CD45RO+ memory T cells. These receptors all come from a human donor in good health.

The CDR3 protein is CASSPPAGGETQYF. CDR3 DNA: TGTGCCAGCTCACCACCCGCGGGAGGAGAGACCCAGTACTTC. The chain is built from TRBV18 and TRBJ2-5; 8 bases line up with TRBD2. The V segment lost 0 bases and the J segment 4 bases; nucleotides outside the gene matches: 1. The germline V gene has CDR1 KGHSH and CDR2 LQKENI. The CDR3 spans 14 residues.

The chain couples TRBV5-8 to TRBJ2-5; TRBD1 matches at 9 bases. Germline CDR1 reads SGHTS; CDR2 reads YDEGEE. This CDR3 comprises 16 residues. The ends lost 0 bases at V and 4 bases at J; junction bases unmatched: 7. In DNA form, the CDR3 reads TGTGCCAGCAGCTTGGGAAACAGGGGGCGAAGAGAGACCCAGTACTTC. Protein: CASSLGNRGRRETQYF.

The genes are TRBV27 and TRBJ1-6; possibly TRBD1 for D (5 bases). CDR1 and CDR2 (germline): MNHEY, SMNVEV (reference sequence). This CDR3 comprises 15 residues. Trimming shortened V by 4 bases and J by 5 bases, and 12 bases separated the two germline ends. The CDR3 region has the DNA TGTGCCAGCAGTTACGGGGGGACCAATAATTCACCCCTCCACTTT. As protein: CASSYGGTNNSPLHF.

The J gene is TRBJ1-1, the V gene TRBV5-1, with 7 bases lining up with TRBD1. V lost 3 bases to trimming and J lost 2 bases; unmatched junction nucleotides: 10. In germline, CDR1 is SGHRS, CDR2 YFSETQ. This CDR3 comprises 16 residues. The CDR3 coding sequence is TGCGCCAGCAGCTCCCGACAGGGAAGAGGTAACACTGAAGCTTTCTTT. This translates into CASSSRQGRGNTEAFF. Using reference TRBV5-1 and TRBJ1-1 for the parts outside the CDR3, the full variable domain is KAGVTQTPRYLIKTRGQQVTLSCSPISGHRSVSWYQQTPGQGLQFLFEYFSETQRNKGNFPGRFSGRQFSNSRSEMNVSTLELGDSALYLCASSSRQGRGNTEAFFGQGTRLTVV.

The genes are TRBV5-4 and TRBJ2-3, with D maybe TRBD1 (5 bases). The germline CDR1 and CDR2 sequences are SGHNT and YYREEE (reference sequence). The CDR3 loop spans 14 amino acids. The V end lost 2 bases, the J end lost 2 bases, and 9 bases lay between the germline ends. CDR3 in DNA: TGTGCCAGCAGCTTTGACAGATACACAGATACGCAGTATTTT. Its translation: CASSFDRYTDTQYF.

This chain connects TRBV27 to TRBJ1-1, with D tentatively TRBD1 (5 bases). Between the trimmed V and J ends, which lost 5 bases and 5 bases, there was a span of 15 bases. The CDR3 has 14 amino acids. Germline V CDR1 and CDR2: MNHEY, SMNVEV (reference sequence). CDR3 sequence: CASSPQGGNTEAFF. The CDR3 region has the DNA TGTGCCAGCAGTCCCCAGGGAGGGAATACTGAAGCTTTCTTT.

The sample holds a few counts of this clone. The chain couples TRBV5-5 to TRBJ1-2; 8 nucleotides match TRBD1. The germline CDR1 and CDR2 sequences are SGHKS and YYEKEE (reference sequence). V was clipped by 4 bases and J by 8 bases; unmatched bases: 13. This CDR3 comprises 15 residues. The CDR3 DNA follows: TGTGCCAGCAGCCATGCCCTGACCGGACAGGGCGGCTACACCTTC. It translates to CASSHALTGQGGYTF.

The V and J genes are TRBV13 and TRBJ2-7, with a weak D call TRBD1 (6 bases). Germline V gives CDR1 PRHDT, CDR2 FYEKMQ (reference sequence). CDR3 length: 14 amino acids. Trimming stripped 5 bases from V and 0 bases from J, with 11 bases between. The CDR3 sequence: CASSQDRPSYEQYF. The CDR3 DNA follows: TGTGCCAGCAGCCAGGACAGACCCTCCTACGAGCAGTACTTC. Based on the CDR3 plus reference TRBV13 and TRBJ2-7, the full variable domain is AAGVIQSPRHLIKEKRETATLKCYPIPRHDTVYWYQQGPGQDPQFLISFYEKMQSDKGSIPDRFSAQQFSDYHSELNMSSLELGDSALYFCASSQDRPSYEQYFGPGTRLTVT.

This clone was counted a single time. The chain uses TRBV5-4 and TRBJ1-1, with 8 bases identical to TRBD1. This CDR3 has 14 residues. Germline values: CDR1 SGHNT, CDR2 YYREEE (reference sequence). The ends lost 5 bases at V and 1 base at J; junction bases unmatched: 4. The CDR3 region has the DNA TGTGCCAGCAGAAAGGACAGGGCGAACACTGAAGCTTTCTTT. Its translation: CASRKDRANTEAFF.

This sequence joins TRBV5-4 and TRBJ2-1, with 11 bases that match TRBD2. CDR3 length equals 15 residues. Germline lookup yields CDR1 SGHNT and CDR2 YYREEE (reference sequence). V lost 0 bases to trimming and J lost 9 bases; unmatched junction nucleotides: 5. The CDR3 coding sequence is TGTGCCAGCAGCTTGGTTAGCGGGGGGGCCGGTGAGCAGTTCTTC. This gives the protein CASSLVSGGAGEQFF.

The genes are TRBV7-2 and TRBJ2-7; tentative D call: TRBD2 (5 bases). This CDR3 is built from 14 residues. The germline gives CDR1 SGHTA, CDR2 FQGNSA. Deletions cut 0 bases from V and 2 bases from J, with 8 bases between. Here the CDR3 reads CASSLASGTYEQYF. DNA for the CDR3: TGTGCCAGCAGCTTAGCCTCCGGGACCTACGAGCAGTACTTC.

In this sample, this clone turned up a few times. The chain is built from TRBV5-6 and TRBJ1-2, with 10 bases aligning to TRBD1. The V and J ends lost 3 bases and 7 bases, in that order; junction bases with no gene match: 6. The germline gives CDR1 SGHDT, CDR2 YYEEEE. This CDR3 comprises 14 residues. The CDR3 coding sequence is TGTGCCAGCAGCTGGCCGGGGACAGGGGTTGGCTACACCTTC. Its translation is CASSWPGTGVGYTF.

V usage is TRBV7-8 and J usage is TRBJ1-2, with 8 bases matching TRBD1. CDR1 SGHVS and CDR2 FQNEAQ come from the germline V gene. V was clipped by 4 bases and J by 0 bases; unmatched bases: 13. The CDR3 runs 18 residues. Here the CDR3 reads CASSSSPDRALANYGYTF. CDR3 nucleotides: TGTGCCAGCAGCTCCTCCCCGGACAGGGCCCTAGCTAACTATGGCTACACCTTC.

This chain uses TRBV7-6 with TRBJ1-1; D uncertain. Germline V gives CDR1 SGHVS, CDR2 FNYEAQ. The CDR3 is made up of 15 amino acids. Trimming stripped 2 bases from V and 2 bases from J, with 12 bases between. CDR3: CASSLSPVTNTEAFF. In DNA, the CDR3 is TGTGCCAGCAGCTTAAGTCCGGTGACTAACACTGAAGCTTTCTTT.

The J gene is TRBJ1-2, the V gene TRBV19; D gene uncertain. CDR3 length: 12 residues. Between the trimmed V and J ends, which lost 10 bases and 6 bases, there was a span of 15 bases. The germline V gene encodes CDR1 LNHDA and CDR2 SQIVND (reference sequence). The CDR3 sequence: CATGTWRDGYTF. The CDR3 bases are TGTGCCACGGGTACATGGCGAGATGGCTACACCTTC.

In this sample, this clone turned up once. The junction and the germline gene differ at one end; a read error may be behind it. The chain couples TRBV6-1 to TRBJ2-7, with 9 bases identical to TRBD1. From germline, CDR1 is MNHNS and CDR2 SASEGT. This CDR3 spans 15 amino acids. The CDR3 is CATQSPGTGLSGAVF. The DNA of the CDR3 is TGTGCCACCCAGAGCCCCGGGACAGGGCTCTCCGGGGCGGTATTC.

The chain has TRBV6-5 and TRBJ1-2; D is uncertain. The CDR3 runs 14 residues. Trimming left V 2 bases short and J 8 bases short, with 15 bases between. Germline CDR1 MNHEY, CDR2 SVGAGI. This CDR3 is CASSYGLSSGGYTF. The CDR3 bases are TGTGCCAGCAGTTACGGCCTCTCGAGCGGCGGCTACACCTTC.

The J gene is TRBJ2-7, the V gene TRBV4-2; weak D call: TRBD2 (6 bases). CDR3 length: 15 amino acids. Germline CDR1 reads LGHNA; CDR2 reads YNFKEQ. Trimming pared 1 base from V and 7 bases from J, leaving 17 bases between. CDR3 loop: CASSQAAGTQGEQYF. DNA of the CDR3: TGTGCCAGCAGCCAAGCCGCCGGGACTCAAGGTGAGCAGTACTTC.

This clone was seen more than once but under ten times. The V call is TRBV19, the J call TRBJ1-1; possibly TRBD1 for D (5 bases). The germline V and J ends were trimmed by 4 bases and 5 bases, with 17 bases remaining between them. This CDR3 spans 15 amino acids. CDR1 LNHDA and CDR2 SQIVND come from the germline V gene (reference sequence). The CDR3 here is CASSTGSAGRTEAFF. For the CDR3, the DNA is TGTGCCAGTAGTACTGGGTCGGCAGGGAGGACTGAAGCTTTCTTT.

The CDR3 loop reads CASMRRATGTGTTDTQYF. CDR3 in DNA: TGTGCCAGTATGAGGCGGGCCACCGGGACAGGGACCACAGATACGCAGTATTTT. This chain links TRBV19 with TRBJ2-3, with 9 bases matching TRBD1. The CDR3 is 18 amino acids. Germline CDR1 LNHDA, CDR2 SQIVND (reference sequence). The J segment lost 2 bases and the V segment lost 7 bases, leaving 16 bases of the junction unmatched.

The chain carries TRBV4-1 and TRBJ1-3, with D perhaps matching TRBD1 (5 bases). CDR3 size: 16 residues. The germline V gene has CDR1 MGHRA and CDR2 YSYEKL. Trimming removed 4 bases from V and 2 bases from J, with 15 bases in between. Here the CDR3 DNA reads TGCGCCAGCAGCCTTCTCGGGGGGATGACTGGAAACACCATATATTTT. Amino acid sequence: CASSLLGGMTGNTIYF.

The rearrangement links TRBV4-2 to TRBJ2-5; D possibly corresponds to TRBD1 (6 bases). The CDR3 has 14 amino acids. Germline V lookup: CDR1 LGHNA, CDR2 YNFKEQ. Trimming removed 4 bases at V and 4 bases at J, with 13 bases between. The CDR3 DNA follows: TGTGCCAGCAGCCGCACAGGGTCTCCAGAGACCCAGTACTTC. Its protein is CASSRTGSPETQYF.

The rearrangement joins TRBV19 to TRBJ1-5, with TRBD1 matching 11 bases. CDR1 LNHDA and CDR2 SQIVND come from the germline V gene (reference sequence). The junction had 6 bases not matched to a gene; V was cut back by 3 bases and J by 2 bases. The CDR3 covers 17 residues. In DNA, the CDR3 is TGTGCCAGTAGTATCCGGACAGGGGGCAGGGGCAATCAGCCCCAGCATTTT. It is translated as CASSIRTGGRGNQPQHF.

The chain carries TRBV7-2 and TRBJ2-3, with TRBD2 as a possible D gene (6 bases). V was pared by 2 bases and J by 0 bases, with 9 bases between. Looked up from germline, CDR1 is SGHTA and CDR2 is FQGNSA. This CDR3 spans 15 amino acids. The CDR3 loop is CASSLLATSTDTQYF. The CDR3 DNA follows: TGTGCCAGCAGCTTACTAGCGACTAGCACAGATACGCAGTATTTT.

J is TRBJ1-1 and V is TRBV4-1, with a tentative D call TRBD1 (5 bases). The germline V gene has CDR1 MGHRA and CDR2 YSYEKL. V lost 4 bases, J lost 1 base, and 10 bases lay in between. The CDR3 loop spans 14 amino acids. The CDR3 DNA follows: TGCGCCAGCAGCCTATCTCAGGGGAACACTGAAGCTTTCTTT. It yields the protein CASSLSQGNTEAFF.

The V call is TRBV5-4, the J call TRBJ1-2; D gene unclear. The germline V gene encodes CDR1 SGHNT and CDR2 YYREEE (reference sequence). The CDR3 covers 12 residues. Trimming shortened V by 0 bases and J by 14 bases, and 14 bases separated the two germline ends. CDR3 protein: CASSLDRGVRTF. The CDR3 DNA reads TGTGCCAGCAGCTTGGATCGGGGAGTACGGACCTTC. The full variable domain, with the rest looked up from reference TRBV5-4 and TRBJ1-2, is ETGVTQSPTHLIKTRGQQVTLRCSSQSGHNTVSWYQQALGQGPQFIFQYYREEENGRGNFPPRFSGLQFPNYSSELNVNALELDDSALYLCASSLDRGVRTFGSGTRLTVV.

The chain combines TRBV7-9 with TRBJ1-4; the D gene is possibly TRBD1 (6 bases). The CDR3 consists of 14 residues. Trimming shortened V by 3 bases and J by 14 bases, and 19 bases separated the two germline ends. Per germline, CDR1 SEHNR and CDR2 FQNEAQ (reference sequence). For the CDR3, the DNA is TGTGCCAGCAGCTTCGGGACACCGTCTCCCCAGCTGTTTTTT. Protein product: CASSFGTPSPQLFF.

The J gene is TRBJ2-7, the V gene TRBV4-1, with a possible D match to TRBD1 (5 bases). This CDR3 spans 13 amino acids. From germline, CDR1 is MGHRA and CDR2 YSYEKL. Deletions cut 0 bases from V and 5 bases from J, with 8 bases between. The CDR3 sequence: CASSQDIGDEQYF. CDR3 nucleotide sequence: TGCGCCAGCAGCCAAGATATAGGGGACGAGCAGTACTTC.

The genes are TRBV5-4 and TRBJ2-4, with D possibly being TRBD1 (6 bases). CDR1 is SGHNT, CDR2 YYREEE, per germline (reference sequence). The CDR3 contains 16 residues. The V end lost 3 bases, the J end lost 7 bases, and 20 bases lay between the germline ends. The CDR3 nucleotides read TGTGCCAGCAGCTCCCCCGAATTGGGGGCACGGAACATTCAGTACTTC. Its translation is CASSSPELGARNIQYF.